The 30 T cell receptor beta chains reported below all come from one sample, sequenced in a study of OX40 agonist ivuxolimab in advanced cancers. TCRdb keeps only in-frame clones here, not all; method: immunoSEQ multiplex PCR. Altogether some 24,000 clones are present, around four fifths being singletons, with the ten largest covering more than 1.2%. Sequenced material: CD4+ or CD8+ T cells sorted from blood, taken in a trial of the OX40 agonist ivuxolimab. These receptor sequences come from an adult with an advanced solid tumor such as melanoma, head and neck, liver or kidney cancer.

The rearrangement uses TRBV9 and TRBJ1-1, with 7 bases that match TRBD1. The J segment lost 8 bases and the V segment lost 0 bases, leaving 7 bases of the junction unmatched. The CDR3 extends over 14 amino acids. The germline gives CDR1 SGDLS, CDR2 YYNGEE. The CDR3 loop is CASSVAGQPGEAFF. In DNA, the CDR3 is TGTGCCAGCAGCGTAGCGGGACAGCCGGGAGAAGCTTTCTTT.

The gene calls are TRBV5-6 and TRBJ2-1, with D perhaps TRBD2 (7 bases). This CDR3 comprises 15 residues. CDR1 is SGHDT and CDR2 is YYEEEE in the germline V gene. Between the trimmed V and J ends, which lost 2 bases and 9 bases, there was a span of 18 bases. CDR3: CASSFADRRELEQFF. The CDR3 DNA sequence: TGTGCCAGCAGCTTCGCTGACAGGCGGGAGCTTGAGCAGTTCTTC.

V usage is TRBV18 and J usage is TRBJ1-2, with D possibly being TRBD1 (6 bases). The CDR3 has 13 residues. V gave up 4 bases and J gave up 1 base, with 7 bases separating them. Germline V gene lookup returns CDR1 KGHSH and CDR2 LQKENI. As DNA, the CDR3 is TGTGCCAGCTCACAGGACAGTAACTATGGCTACACCTTC. It translates to CASSQDSNYGYTF.

A note on this clone: The same CDR3 also results from other DNA sequences found in this sample. The V and J genes are TRBV28 and TRBJ2-3; TRBD1 agrees at 8 bases. Germline trimming cut 5 bases from V and 3 bases from J; bases unmatched to any gene: 4. Per the germline V gene, CDR1 is MDHEN and CDR2 is SYDVKM. The CDR3 has 14 amino acids. The CDR3 DNA reads TGTGCCAGCAGTCTACAGGGGGTTACAGATACGCAGTATTTT. Its protein is CASSLQGVTDTQYF.

V usage is TRBV5-4 and J usage is TRBJ2-7; 7 nucleotides align to TRBD2. CDR1 and CDR2 (germline): SGHNT, YYREEE (reference sequence). J gave up 6 bases and V 4 bases, and 7 bases lay outside the gene matches. The CDR3 loop spans 13 amino acids. The CDR3 reads CASSMTSSREQYF. The CDR3 nucleotides are TGTGCCAGCAGCATGACTAGCTCGCGCGAGCAGTACTTC.

The rearrangement links TRBV12-5 to TRBJ2-7, with D possibly matching TRBD2 (6 bases). V lost 3 bases and J lost 3, with 6 bases in between. This CDR3 has 12 amino acids. Germline loops: CDR1 LGHNT, CDR2 FRNRAP. CDR3 sequence (DNA): TGTGCTAGTGGTTTCGGGGGCTACGAGCAGTACTTC. As protein: CASGFGGYEQYF.

The CDR3 is CASSPMNEQFF. The CDR3 nucleotides read TGTGCCAGCAGCCCGATGAATGAGCAGTTCTTC. The chain is built from TRBV7-9 and TRBJ2-1; D unclear. From germline, CDR1 is SEHNR and CDR2 FQNEAQ (reference sequence). Trimming removed 5 bases from V and 7 bases from J, with 6 bases in between. The CDR3 is 11 residues long.

This clone was found a few times. This chain joins TRBV5-4 and TRBJ1-5; D is unresolved. The CDR3 is 12 residues long. Trimming shortened V by 4 bases and J by 6 bases, and 8 bases separated the two germline ends. In germline, CDR1 is SGHNT, CDR2 YYREEE (reference sequence). The CDR3 bases are TGTGCCAGCAGCCTGTCCGGTCAGCCCCAGCATTTT. Amino acid sequence: CASSLSGQPQHF.

The chain combines TRBV15 with TRBJ1-1; TRBD1 is a possible D gene (5 bases). The ends were cut back, 1 base at V and 0 bases at J, with 15 bases in the middle. This CDR3 is 17 amino acids long. Germline V CDR1 and CDR2: LNHNV, YYDKDF (reference sequence). The CDR3 here is CATSRVRGMGMNTEAFF. CDR3 sequence (DNA): TGTGCCACCAGCAGAGTACGGGGCATGGGAATGAACACTGAAGCTTTCTTT.

Here the CDR3 reads CASRDRQDKGGYTF. CDR3 coding DNA: TGTGCCAGCAGGGACCGACAGGATAAAGGAGGCTACACCTTC. The chain uses TRBV7-2 and TRBJ1-2; perhaps TRBD1 as D (6 bases). The CDR3 has 14 residues. The V and J ends lost 6 bases and 8 bases respectively, with 19 bases between them. In germline, CDR1 is SGHTA, CDR2 FQGNSA.

The V call is TRBV28, the J call TRBJ2-7; possible D gene TRBD1, 5 bases. The CDR3 spans 14 residues. CDR1 and CDR2 (germline): MDHEN, SYDVKM. V lost 9 bases and J 0 bases, leaving 15 bases between the germline ends. The CDR3 bases are TGTGCCAGTGTAGACAGTAGCAGCTCCTACGAGCAGTACTTC. Its protein product is CASVDSSSSYEQYF. Based on the CDR3 plus reference TRBV28 and TRBJ2-7, the full variable domain is DVKVTQSSRYLVKRTGEKVFLECVQDMDHENMFWYRQDPGLGLRLIYFSYDVKMKEKGDIPEGYSVSREKKERFSLILESASTNQTSMYLCASVDSSSSYEQYFGPGTRLTVT.

The chain has TRBV18 and TRBJ2-1, with a tentative D call TRBD2 (6 bases). The CDR3 totals 16 residues. CDR1 and CDR2 from the germline V gene are KGHSH and LQKENI. Trimming shortened V by 5 bases and J by 0 bases, and 14 bases separated the two germline ends. The CDR3 sequence is CASSNLPGSSYNEQFF. CDR3 in DNA: TGTGCCAGCTCAAATCTTCCCGGGAGCTCCTACAATGAGCAGTTCTTC.

The V call is TRBV27, the J call TRBJ1-1, with D uncertain. Trimming shortened V by 4 bases and J by 1 base, and 13 bases separated the two germline ends. Germline lookup yields CDR1 MNHEY and CDR2 SMNVEV (reference sequence). The CDR3 totals 15 residues. CDR3 amino acids: CASSSHRQRNTEAFF. CDR3 bases: TGTGCCAGCAGTTCCCATCGTCAGAGGAACACTGAAGCTTTCTTT.

The rearrangement links TRBV7-3 to TRBJ2-2; the D gene is possibly TRBD2 (5 bases). The V end lost 1 base, the J end lost 5 bases, and 11 bases lay between the germline ends. The germline V gene encodes CDR1 SGHTA and CDR2 FQGTGA. The CDR3 loop spans 15 amino acids. The CDR3 DNA reads as TGTGCCAGCAGCTTAAGTGGGAGTACGACCGGGGAGCTGTTTTTT. Translation gives CASSLSGSTTGELFF. Full variable domain (missing parts from reference TRBV7-3 and TRBJ2-2): GAGVSQTPSNKVTEKGKYVELRCDPISGHTALYWYRQSLGQGPEFLIYFQGTGAADDSGLPNDRFFAVRPEGSVSTLKIQRTERGDSAVYLCASSLSGSTTGELFFGEGSRLTVL.

V and J are TRBV28 and TRBJ1-5; D is uncertain. The CDR3 is made up of 14 amino acids. Trimming took 7 bases from V and 0 from J, leaving 10 bases between them. Germline V gene lookup returns CDR1 MDHEN and CDR2 SYDVKM. CDR3 region: CASIDGDSNQPQHF. The DNA for the CDR3 is TGTGCCAGCATAGATGGAGATAGCAATCAGCCCCAGCATTTT.

This clone is a singleton in its sample. This chain links TRBV7-3 with TRBJ1-3; D may be TRBD1 (5 bases). V lost 5 bases and J 0 bases, leaving 11 bases between the germline ends. Germline values: CDR1 SGHTA, CDR2 FQGTGA. The CDR3 is made up of 15 amino acids. CDR3 sequence reads: CASSLAGGSGNTIYF. The CDR3 bases are TGTGCCAGCAGCCTGGCGGGGGGCTCTGGAAACACCATATATTTT.

The chain combines TRBV7-3 with TRBJ2-7; 9 nucleotides line up with TRBD1. The CDR3 contains 15 residues. Trimming took 4 bases from V and 8 from J; bases not matched to a gene: 12. Germline CDR1 and CDR2: SGHTA and FQGTGA. The CDR3 region is CASSSRDRAPGKQYF. The CDR3 nucleotides read TGTGCCAGCAGCTCCCGGGACAGGGCCCCAGGCAAGCAGTACTTC.

The J gene is TRBJ1-5, the V gene TRBV5-1; 8 nucleotides match TRBD1. The CDR3 contains 14 residues. Trimming took 2 bases from V and 6 from J; bases not matched to a gene: 4. Germline V gives CDR1 SGHRS, CDR2 YFSETQ. This CDR3 is CASSFGQGAQPQHF. The CDR3 coding sequence is TGCGCCAGCAGCTTCGGCCAGGGGGCTCAGCCCCAGCATTTT.

V gene TRBV6-1 combines with J gene TRBJ1-5; TRBD1 is a possible D gene (5 bases). There are 15 residues in the CDR3. V was shortened by 6 bases and J by 6 bases, with 18 bases between the two germline ends. Germline V CDR1 and CDR2: MNHNS, SASEGT. CDR3 nucleotide sequence: TGTGCCAGCAGCCCCGGGACTCTCCCCAGTCAGCCCCAGCATTTT. Translated, it gives CASSPGTLPSQPQHF.

This rearrangement joins TRBV28 to TRBJ1-2, with 10 nucleotides matching TRBD1. V shed 9 bases, J shed 3 bases, and the junction held 4 bases outside the gene matches. The CDR3 length is 13 residues. The V gene's germline CDR1 is MDHEN and CDR2 SYDVKM. In nucleotides, the CDR3 is TGTGCCAGTCGGACAGGGGGGCACTATGGCTACACCTTC. The encoded protein is CASRTGGHYGYTF.

In its sample, this clone was seen a few times. CDR3 nucleotide sequence: TGTGCCAGCAGCTTAGTGACCAGGGGCGGCTACACCTTC. Amino acid sequence: CASSLVTRGGYTF. This chain links TRBV7-2 with TRBJ1-2, with D perhaps TRBD1 (6 bases). Germline-derived CDR1 and CDR2 are SGHTA and FQGNSA. This CDR3 contains 13 residues. V lost 1 base and J lost 8, with 11 bases in between.

There are a few counts of this clone. The chain combines TRBV14 with TRBJ2-7; the D is unclear. This CDR3 spans 12 amino acids. Germline lookup yields CDR1 SGHDN and CDR2 FVKESK. Trimming removed 3 bases from V and 8 bases from J, with 11 bases in between. The CDR3 bases are TGTGCCAGCAGCCAGGCAGGAACCAAGCAGTACTTC. Its protein is CASSQAGTKQYF.

This chain uses TRBV30 with TRBJ1-5; no clear D. Germline values: CDR1 GTSNPN, CDR2 SVGIG (reference sequence). The CDR3 is 15 residues long. Trimming left V 4 bases short and J 3 bases short, with 16 bases between. Here the CDR3 DNA reads TGTGCCTGGAATCGTGACTCCGGTTCCAATCAGCCCCAGCATTTT. This translates into CAWNRDSGSNQPQHF.

A note on this clone: Different DNA sequences within this sample yield the same CDR3. The chain carries TRBV28 and TRBJ1-2; D ambiguous. This CDR3 has 12 amino acids. Germline assignment: CDR1 MDHEN and CDR2 SYDVKM. Trimming left V 6 bases short and J 3 bases short, with 8 bases between. The CDR3 DNA reads as TGTGCCAGCAGCCCCGGGGACTATGGCTACACCTTC. It yields the protein CASSPGDYGYTF.

V is TRBV7-2 and J is TRBJ2-2; D is uncertain. The germline V gene encodes CDR1 SGHTA and CDR2 FQGNSA. V dropped 4 bases and J dropped 3 bases, with 3 bases sitting between them. The CDR3 loop spans 12 amino acids. CDR3 sequence (DNA): TGTGCCAGCAGCTCCTACACCGGGGAGCTGTTTTTT. Translating gives CASSSYTGELFF. The full variable domain, rest sourced from reference TRBV7-2 and TRBJ2-2, is GAGVSQSPSNKVTEKGKDVELRCDPISGHTALYWYRQSLGQGLEFLIYFQGNSAPDKSGLPSDRFSAERTGGSVSTLTIQRTQQEDSAVYLCASSSYTGELFFGEGSRLTVL.

This chain links TRBV28 with TRBJ1-5; 7 nucleotides match TRBD1. Per germline, CDR1 MDHEN and CDR2 SYDVKM. This CDR3 is built from 15 residues. The J segment lost 5 bases and the V segment lost 2 bases, leaving 6 bases of the junction unmatched. The CDR3 DNA follows: TGTGCCAGCAGTTTAAGACAGGGAGGCGATCAGCCCCAGCATTTT. This encodes CASSLRQGGDQPQHF.

The rearrangement joins TRBV19 to TRBJ2-1; 12 nucleotides agree with TRBD1. The V and J ends lost 4 bases and 7 bases, in that order; junction bases with no gene match: 2. Germline assignment: CDR1 LNHDA and CDR2 SQIVND (reference sequence). This CDR3 is 14 amino acids long. The CDR3 nucleotides read TGTGCCAGTAGTAAGGGACAGGGGGCGAATGAGCAGTTCTTC. It is translated as CASSKGQGANEQFF.

The chain has TRBV4-3 and TRBJ2-3; 11 bases map to TRBD2. The CDR3 length is 18 residues. V lost 4 bases, J lost 4 bases, and 13 bases stayed unmatched. Germline CDR1 and CDR2: LGHNA and YSLEER. This CDR3 is CASSPHDVLAGDSDTQYF. The CDR3 DNA reads TGCGCCAGCAGCCCCCACGACGTACTAGCGGGGGATTCAGATACGCAGTATTTT.

This chain connects TRBV25-1 to TRBJ2-1; 10 nucleotides agree with TRBD2. The trim removed 2 bases at V and 0 bases at J, leaving 7 bases unmatched. Germline V gene sequence: CDR1 MGHDK, CDR2 SYGVNS. The CDR3 extends over 18 amino acids. The CDR3 DNA sequence: TGTGCCAGCAGTGAAGGGCTAGCGGGAGTGGTCTCCTACAATGAGCAGTTCTTC. Translated, it gives CASSEGLAGVVSYNEQFF. The full variable domain, its missing parts supplied by reference TRBV25-1 and TRBJ2-1, is EADIYQTPRYLVIGTGKKITLECSQTMGHDKMYWYQQDPGMELHLIHYSYGVNSTEKGDLSSESTVSRIRTEHFPLTLESARPSHTSQYLCASSEGLAGVVSYNEQFFGPGTRLTVL.

The chain links TRBV5-1 to TRBJ2-7, with TRBD2 as a possible D gene (6 bases). There are 13 residues in the CDR3. Germline V lookup: CDR1 SGHRS, CDR2 YFSETQ. V was trimmed by 7 bases and J by 1 base, leaving 12 bases between them. The CDR3 reads CASWDGGSYEQYF. The DNA of the CDR3 is TGCGCCAGCTGGGACGGGGGATCCTACGAGCAGTACTTC.